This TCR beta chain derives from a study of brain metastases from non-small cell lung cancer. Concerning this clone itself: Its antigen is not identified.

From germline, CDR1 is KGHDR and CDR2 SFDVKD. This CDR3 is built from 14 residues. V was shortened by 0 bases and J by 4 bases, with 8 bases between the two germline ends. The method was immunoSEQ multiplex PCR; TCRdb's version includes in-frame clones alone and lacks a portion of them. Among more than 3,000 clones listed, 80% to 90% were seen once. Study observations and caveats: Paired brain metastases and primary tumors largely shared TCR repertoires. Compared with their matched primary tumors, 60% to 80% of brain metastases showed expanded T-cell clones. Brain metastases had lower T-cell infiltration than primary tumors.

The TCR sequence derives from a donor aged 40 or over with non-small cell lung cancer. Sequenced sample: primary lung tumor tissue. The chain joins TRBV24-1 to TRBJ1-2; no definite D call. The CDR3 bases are TGTGCCACCAGTGATTTGTTTCGGACCTATGGCTACACCTTC. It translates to CATSDLFRTYGYTF.